The 30 T cell receptor beta chains given below trace back to one sample, sequenced in a study of human T cells and chemical hapten exposure. Unfractionated whole blood was the source of the extracted total RNA. TCRdb independently ran MiXCR on the 5' RACE reads; one entry per CDR3 protein. The data show under 100,000 distinct CDR3 sequences, approximately 16% seen once. Source of these receptors: a female donor in good health.

The V call is TRBV6-1, the J call TRBJ2-7, with a weak D call TRBD1 (5 bases). Germline V gene sequence: CDR1 MNHNS, CDR2 SASEGT. V was trimmed by 6 bases and J by 1 base, leaving 10 bases between them. The CDR3 is 13 amino acids. The CDR3 sequence: CASRLRQSYEQYF. CDR3 nucleotides: TGTGCCAGCAGACTCCGACAGTCCTACGAGCAGTACTTC.

This clonotype has only a few counts. The chain is built from TRBV7-2 and TRBJ1-2; unclear D gene. Germline CDR1 is SGHTA and CDR2 is FQGNSA. The CDR3 length is 14 residues. Trimming removed 5 bases from V and 1 base from J, with 11 bases in between. This CDR3 reads CASSVLHSNYGYTF. CDR3 sequence (DNA): TGTGCCAGCAGCGTCCTACACAGTAACTATGGCTACACCTTC.

The gene calls are TRBV5-6 and TRBJ2-7; 7 nucleotides agree with TRBD1. The CDR3 runs to 15 residues. Per the germline V gene, CDR1 is SGHDT and CDR2 is YYEEEE. Trimming removed 4 bases from V and 4 bases from J; junction bases left unmatched: 11. The CDR3 is CASSPYSGTDYEQYF. The CDR3 region has the DNA TGTGCCAGCAGCCCTTACTCCGGGACAGATTACGAGCAGTACTTC.

V is TRBV6-6 and J is TRBJ2-1, with 12 positions matching TRBD2. This CDR3 has 15 residues. The ends lost 6 bases at V and 8 bases at J; junction bases unmatched: 8. Looked up from germline, CDR1 is MNHNY and CDR2 is SVGAGI (reference sequence). The CDR3 here is CASSQASSGRDEQFF. The DNA for the CDR3 is TGTGCCAGCAGCCAGGCGTCTAGCGGGAGGGATGAGCAGTTCTTC.

The chain recombines TRBV11-2 with TRBJ2-2, with 8 bases fitting TRBD1. Germline CDR1 SGHAT, CDR2 FQNNGV. The V and J ends lost 2 bases and 7 bases, in that order; junction bases with no gene match: 9. CDR3 length: 16 amino acids. The CDR3: CASSLPFRGLSGELFF. DNA of the CDR3: TGTGCCAGCAGCTTACCCTTCAGGGGGCTTAGCGGGGAGCTGTTTTTT. Supplemented by reference TRBV11-2 and TRBJ2-2, the full variable domain reads EAGVAQSPRYKIIEKRQSVAFWCNPISGHATLYWYQQILGQGPKLLIQFQNNGVVDDSQLPKDRFSAERLKGVDSTLKIQPAKLEDSAVYLCASSLPFRGLSGELFFGEGSRLTVL.

The chain combines TRBV5-4 with TRBJ1-2, with TRBD1 identical over 10 bases. The CDR3 loop spans 17 amino acids. With 4 bases clipped from V and 5 bases from J, the junction kept 14 bases outside the gene matches. The germline CDR1 and CDR2 sequences are SGHNT and YYREEE (reference sequence). In DNA form, the CDR3 reads TGTGCCAGCAGCCCTGTGGGGACAGGGGAACTAAGATATGGCTACACCTTC. The encoded protein is CASSPVGTGELRYGYTF.

This clonotype has a handful of counts. This chain connects TRBV20-1 to TRBJ1-1; D call uncertain. V shed 0 bases and J shed 12 bases, with 8 bases lying between them. The CDR3 runs to 10 residues. Germline loops: CDR1 DFQATT, CDR2 SNEGSKA (reference sequence). The CDR3 spells CSARDRRTFF. DNA for the CDR3: TGCAGTGCTAGAGACCGTCGGACTTTCTTT.

This clonotype occurred a few times. This rearrangement joins TRBV30 to TRBJ2-1, with D possibly matching TRBD1 (5 bases). Germline-derived CDR1 and CDR2 are GTSNPN and SVGIG (reference sequence). CDR3 length equals 14 residues. V was pared by 2 bases and J by 5 bases, with 13 bases between. The CDR3 coding sequence is TGTGCCTGGAGTCTAGAGAGACAGAACAATGAGCAGTTCTTC. Translation: CAWSLERQNNEQFF.

The chain links TRBV7-2 to TRBJ1-2, with TRBD1 identical over 8 bases. In germline, CDR1 is SGHTA, CDR2 FQGNSA. This CDR3 contains 13 residues. The trim removed 2 bases at V and 8 bases at J, leaving 4 bases unmatched. Here the CDR3 reads CASSLQGAGGYTF. The CDR3, as DNA: TGTGCCAGCAGCTTACAGGGGGCGGGAGGCTACACCTTC.

V is TRBV20-1 and J is TRBJ2-1; 7 bases align to TRBD2. The CDR3 extends over 16 amino acids. Germline values: CDR1 DFQATT, CDR2 SNEGSKA (reference sequence). Trimming took 1 base from V and 0 from J; bases not matched to a gene: 6. The CDR3 nucleotides are TGCAGTGCTAGAGGGGCTAGCGGTTACTCCTACAATGAGCAGTTCTTC. Protein: CSARGASGYSYNEQFF.

This chain links TRBV29-1 with TRBJ2-3; no firm D call. Germline V gene sequence: CDR1 SQVTM, CDR2 ANQGSEA. This CDR3 contains 12 residues. V lost 7 bases and J 2 bases, leaving 10 bases between the germline ends. The CDR3 protein is CSGQPPTDTQYF. The CDR3 DNA is TGCAGCGGCCAACCCCCCACAGATACGCAGTATTTT.

This clonotype was seen more than once but under ten times. The CDR3 loop reads CAISGLYGSYGYTF. The CDR3 DNA sequence: TGTGCCATCAGTGGGCTCTATGGAAGCTATGGCTACACCTTC. The chain recombines TRBV10-3 with TRBJ1-2; unclear D gene. Germline V gene data show CDR1 as ENHRY and CDR2 as SYGVKD. The CDR3 sequence is 14 residues long. V shed 4 bases and J shed 4 bases, with 13 bases lying between them.

The genes are TRBV11-2 and TRBJ2-7, with D tentatively TRBD1 or TRBD2 (5 bases each). The CDR3 totals 16 residues. Trimming stripped 0 bases from V and 6 bases from J, with 18 bases between. The V gene's germline CDR1 is SGHAT and CDR2 FQNNGV. CDR3 protein: CASSLDSQGVTGEQYF. The CDR3 DNA follows: TGTGCCAGCAGCTTAGATTCCCAGGGAGTAACTGGCGAGCAGTACTTC.

A few counts support this clonotype. This sequence joins TRBV20-1 and TRBJ1-1; 7 bases line up with TRBD1. The CDR3 has 15 residues. Germline trimming cut 2 bases from V and 4 bases from J; bases unmatched to any gene: 10. The germline V gene has CDR1 DFQATT and CDR2 SNEGSKA (reference sequence). CDR3 sequence reads: CSARPPDREGTEAFF. CDR3 nucleotide sequence: TGCAGTGCTAGACCCCCTGACAGGGAGGGCACTGAAGCTTTCTTT.

V and J are TRBV7-9 and TRBJ2-1; 8 bases agree with TRBD2. Trimming cost V 5 bases and J 9 bases; bases outside gene matches: 18. This CDR3 is built from 17 residues. CDR1 and CDR2 (germline): SEHNR, FQNEAQ (reference sequence). The chain's CDR3 is CASSPDLNQREWGEQFF. The CDR3 nucleotides are TGTGCCAGCAGCCCCGACTTGAACCAGCGGGAGTGGGGTGAGCAGTTCTTC.

The rearrangement links TRBV12-3 or TRBV12-4 to TRBJ1-2; D is unresolved. V lost 3 bases to trimming and J lost 8 bases, with 13 bases between them. The CDR3 is 13 amino acids. CDR3 sequence (DNA): TGTGCCAGCAGTTTGTTGAACAGCTGGGGCTACACCTTC. It yields the protein CASSLLNSWGYTF.

This chain links TRBV2 with TRBJ2-1, with D possibly matching TRBD2 (5 bases). The V gene's germline CDR1 is SNHLY and CDR2 FYNNEI. The ends were cut back, 1 base at V and 10 bases at J, with 14 bases in the middle. The CDR3 runs to 14 residues. The CDR3 sequence is CASSEGEIPREQFF. The CDR3 nucleotides read TGTGCCAGCAGTGAAGGGGAGATTCCCCGGGAGCAGTTCTTC.

This clonotype was seen repeatedly, ten times or more. In DNA, the CDR3 is TGTGCCATCAGTAGGGACAGGAGCAACTCTGGAAACACCATATATTTT. Translating gives CAISRDRSNSGNTIYF. The rearrangement uses TRBV10-3 and TRBJ1-3; 8 nucleotides line up with TRBD1. The length of the CDR3 is 16 residues. Germline CDR1 ENHRY, CDR2 SYGVKD. V lost 5 bases and J lost 0; bases outside the gene matches: 6.

J is TRBJ2-3 and V is TRBV27; the match to TRBD2 covers 7 bases. The germline V gene encodes CDR1 MNHEY and CDR2 SMNVEV (reference sequence). Losses at the gene ends were 1 base for V and 6 bases for J; bases not matched to a gene: 4. This CDR3 contains 14 residues. The CDR3 is CASSLLAGVDTQYF. In DNA, the CDR3 is TGTGCCAGCAGTTTATTGGCGGGAGTCGATACGCAGTATTTT.

The chain couples TRBV5-1 to TRBJ2-1; weak D call: TRBD2 (6 bases). CDR3 length equals 12 residues. Germline lookup yields CDR1 SGHRS and CDR2 YFSETQ. Trimming took off 4 bases at V and 10 bases at J, with 12 bases between the two ends. In DNA, the CDR3 is TGCGCCAGCAGCCGGGACTCTCTAGAGCAGTTCTTC. As protein: CASSRDSLEQFF.

The rearrangement links TRBV6-1 to TRBJ2-7; tentative D call: TRBD2 (6 bases). In germline, CDR1 is MNHNS, CDR2 SASEGT. Trimming took 2 bases from V and 3 from J, leaving 14 bases between them. The CDR3 extends over 15 amino acids. The CDR3 coding sequence is TGTGCCAGCAGTGAATCGGGAGCTAACTACTACGAGCAGTACTTC. It codes for CASSESGANYYEQYF.

The rearrangement links TRBV29-1 to TRBJ2-7; no clear D gene. This CDR3 spans 10 amino acids. Trimming took off 6 bases at V and 3 bases at J, with 6 bases between the two ends. The germline gives CDR1 SQVTM, CDR2 ANQGSEA. The CDR3 loop is CSVRDYEQYF. The CDR3 DNA follows: TGCAGCGTCCGAGACTACGAGCAGTACTTC.

This clonotype was picked up a small number of times. The V and J genes are TRBV6-2 or TRBV6-3 and TRBJ2-1; D uncertain. V was cut by 1 base and J by 2 bases, with 6 bases left in between. CDR1 and CDR2 (germline): MNHEY, SVGEGT. The CDR3 is made up of 14 amino acids. The CDR3 DNA reads TGTGCCAGCAGTTACTGGGCTACCTACAATGAGCAGTTCTTC. This encodes CASSYWATYNEQFF.

CDR3 nucleotide sequence: TGTGCCAGCAGCTCCGGGACCACAGCCTACGAGCAGTACTTC. This translates into CASSSGTTAYEQYF. V gene TRBV5-4 combines with J gene TRBJ2-7; D assignment may be TRBD1 or TRBD2 (5 bases each). Germline lookup yields CDR1 SGHNT and CDR2 YYREEE (reference sequence). This CDR3 region has 14 residues. The ends were cut back, 3 bases at V and 2 bases at J, with 12 bases in the middle.

This sequence joins TRBV5-4 and TRBJ2-7, with D possibly being TRBD1 (6 bases). Germline loops: CDR1 SGHNT, CDR2 YYREEE (reference sequence). V was cut by 1 base and J by 2 bases, with 10 bases left in between. This CDR3 comprises 14 residues. This CDR3 reads CASSLRGDTYEQYF. In DNA form, the CDR3 reads TGTGCCAGCAGCTTGAGAGGGGACACCTACGAGCAGTACTTC.

This clonotype appeared a few times. The V gene is TRBV28, the J gene TRBJ1-3; D is perhaps TRBD1 (6 bases). Trimming removed 3 bases from V and 4 bases from J, with 13 bases in between. Germline V gene lookup returns CDR1 MDHEN and CDR2 SYDVKM. CDR3 size: 15 residues. The CDR3 loop reads CASSLVSGGGNTIYF. The CDR3 coding sequence is TGTGCCAGCAGTTTGGTTTCTGGGGGCGGAAACACCATATATTTT.

This clonotype was observed many times. The chain has TRBV4-2 and TRBJ1-4; D may be TRBD1 (6 bases). Germline assignment: CDR1 LGHNA and CDR2 YNFKEQ. V was pared by 0 bases and J by 6 bases, with 14 bases between. CDR3 size: 16 residues. CDR3 in amino acids: CASSQEANRAHEKLFF. The CDR3 DNA sequence: TGTGCCAGCAGCCAAGAAGCCAACAGGGCACATGAAAAACTGTTTTTT.

This clonotype appeared many times. The chain has TRBV20-1 and TRBJ2-1, with 8 nucleotides matching TRBD2. Germline lookup yields CDR1 DFQATT and CDR2 SNEGSKA (reference sequence). V shed 3 bases, J shed 7 bases, and the junction held 11 bases outside the gene matches. The CDR3 runs to 15 residues. The DNA of the CDR3 is TGCAGTGCTAGTAGATACGGGAGGGCCGATAATGAGCAGTTCTTC. Residues: CSASRYGRADNEQFF.

This clonotype was found a few times. The V and J genes are TRBV14 and TRBJ1-1; D gene unclear. Germline values: CDR1 SGHDN, CDR2 FVKESK. The V end lost 0 bases, the J end lost 5 bases, and 13 bases lay between the germline ends. The CDR3 totals 15 residues. Here the CDR3 reads CASSQDSRAMTEAFF. The CDR3 nucleotides are TGTGCCAGCAGCCAAGATAGTAGGGCGATGACTGAAGCTTTCTTT.

The J gene is TRBJ2-7, the V gene TRBV10-3; D is unclear. V dropped 5 bases and J dropped 0 bases, with 8 bases sitting between them. Germline V lookup: CDR1 ENHRY, CDR2 SYGVKD. The CDR3 is 13 residues long. The CDR3 nucleotides read TGTGCCATCAGTCAAGCGAGCTCCTACGAGCAGTACTTC. This codes for CAISQASSYEQYF.